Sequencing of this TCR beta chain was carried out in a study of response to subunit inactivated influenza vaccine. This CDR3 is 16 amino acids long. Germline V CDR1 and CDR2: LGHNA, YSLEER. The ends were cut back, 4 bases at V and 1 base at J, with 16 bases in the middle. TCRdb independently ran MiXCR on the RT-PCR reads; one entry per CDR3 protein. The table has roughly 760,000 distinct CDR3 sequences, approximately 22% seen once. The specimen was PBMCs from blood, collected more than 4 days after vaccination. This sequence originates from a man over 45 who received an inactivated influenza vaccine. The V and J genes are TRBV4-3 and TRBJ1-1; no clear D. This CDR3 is CASSRVLGPRNTEAFF. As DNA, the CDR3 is TGCGCCAGCAGCCGCGTATTAGGGCCGAGGAACACTGAAGCTTTCTTT.